This T cell receptor (beta chain) was obtained from a study of blood T cell repertoires in COVID-19. The overall study: The United States, Italy and Spain were the sources of the acute and convalescent COVID-19 samples. The analysed material was cDNA or gDNA that came from T cells, B-cell-depleted T cells, or PBMCs.

The data were produced by immunoSEQ multiplex PCR, yet TCRdb's version contains in-frame clones alone and is incomplete. The table records approximately 72,000 clones, over 65% of them present only once. CDR3 length: 13 amino acids. Germline lookup yields CDR1 SGDLS and CDR2 YYNGEE. V was shortened by 3 bases and J by 12 bases, with 16 bases between the two germline ends. Input material: peripheral blood. J is TRBJ2-4 and V is TRBV9; D is possibly TRBD2 (6 bases). This clonotype was obtained from a woman over 75 with acute or convalescent COVID-19. The CDR3 is CASSANWDSPQYF. The CDR3 DNA reads as TGTGCCAGCAGCGCTAATTGGGACTCTCCTCAGTACTTC.